A single T cell receptor (beta chain) is shown here with its context. Seattle's cohort entered during active infection and was followed longitudinally. This CDR3 is 14 amino acids long. CDR1 is SQVTM and CDR2 is ANQGSEA in the germline V gene. The ends were cut back, 7 bases at V and 1 base at J, with 16 bases in the middle. The record originates from a study of blood T cell repertoires in COVID-19. Study in general: Spain, Italy and the United States supplied samples that represented acute and convalescent COVID-19. PBMCs, B-cell-depleted T cells, or T cells were the source of the cDNA or gDNA that made up the material.

The authors' processing: Estimation of nucleated cell counts relied on the amplification of reference gene primers. This table comes from immunoSEQ multiplex PCR, and its TCRdb copy is limited to in-frame clones, with some not included. V and J calls plus clone size are reproduced from that table; the DNA served to infer D and trimming. Seen here are roughly 230,000 clones, 92% observed once, and the top ten hold over 0.65%. Input material: peripheral blood. The receptor was derived from a man younger than 45 with COVID-19, enrolled during active disease. The chain combines TRBV29-1 with TRBJ1-1; D may be TRBD1 (6 bases). This CDR3 reads CSGENRDGNTEAFF. CDR3 nucleotide sequence: TGCAGCGGAGAAAACAGGGACGGGAACACTGAAGCTTTCTTT. The complete variable domain, with remaining parts taken from reference TRBV29-1 and TRBJ1-1, reads SAVISQKPSRDICQRGTSLTIQCQVDSQVTMMFWYRQQPGQSLTLIATANQGSEATYESGFVIDKFPISRPNLTFSTLTVSNMSPEDSSIYLCSGENRDGNTEAFFGQGTRLTVV.